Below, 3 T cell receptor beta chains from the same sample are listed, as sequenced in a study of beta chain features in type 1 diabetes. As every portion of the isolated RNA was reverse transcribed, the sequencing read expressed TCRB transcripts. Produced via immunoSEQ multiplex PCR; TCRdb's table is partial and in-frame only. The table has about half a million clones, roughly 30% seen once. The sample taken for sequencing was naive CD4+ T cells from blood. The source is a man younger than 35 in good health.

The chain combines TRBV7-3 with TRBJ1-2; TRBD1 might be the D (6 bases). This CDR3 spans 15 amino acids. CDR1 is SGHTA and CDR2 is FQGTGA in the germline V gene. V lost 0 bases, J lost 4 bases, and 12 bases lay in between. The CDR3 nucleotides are TGTGCCAGCAGCTTAACTAAGTCGGGGGCCTATGGCTACACCTTC. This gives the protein CASSLTKSGAYGYTF.

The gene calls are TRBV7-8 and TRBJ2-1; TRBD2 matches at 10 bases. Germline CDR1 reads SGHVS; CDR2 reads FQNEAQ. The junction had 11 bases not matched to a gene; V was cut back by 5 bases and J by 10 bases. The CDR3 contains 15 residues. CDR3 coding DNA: TGTGCCAGCAGCCCCCGCCCGGGGACTAGCGTGGAGCAGTTCTTC. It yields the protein CASSPRPGTSVEQFF.

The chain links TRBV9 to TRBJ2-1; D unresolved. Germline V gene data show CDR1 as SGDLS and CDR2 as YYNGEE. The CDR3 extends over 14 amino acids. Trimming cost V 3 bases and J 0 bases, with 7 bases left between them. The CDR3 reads CASSASYSYNEQFF. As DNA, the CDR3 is TGTGCCAGCAGCGCCTCGTACTCCTACAATGAGCAGTTCTTC.